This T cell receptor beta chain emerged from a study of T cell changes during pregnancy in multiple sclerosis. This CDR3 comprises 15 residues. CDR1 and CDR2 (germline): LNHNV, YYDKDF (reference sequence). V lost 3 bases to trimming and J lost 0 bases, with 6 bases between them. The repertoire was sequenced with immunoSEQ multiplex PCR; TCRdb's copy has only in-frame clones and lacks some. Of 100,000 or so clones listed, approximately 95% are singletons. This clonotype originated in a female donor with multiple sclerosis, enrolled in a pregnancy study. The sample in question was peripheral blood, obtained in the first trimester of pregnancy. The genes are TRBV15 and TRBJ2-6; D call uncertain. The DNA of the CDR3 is TGTGCCACCAGCAGGGCCAGCTCTGGGGCCAACGTCCTGACTTTC. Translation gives CATSRASSGANVLTF.